This entry lists 19 T cell receptor beta chains sequenced from one sample in a study of blood T cells in healthy people across ages. With a J-beta primer mix and a sample-barcoded 5' primer, a second PCR ran about 6 to 11 cycles. TCRdb recomputed calls from the 5' RACE reads with MiXCR, one row per CDR3 protein. The table shows approximately 810,000 distinct CDR3 sequences, with around 28% occurring only once. Sequencing was performed on blood. These receptors all stem from an elderly woman in good health.

This clonotype was found many times. The chain couples TRBV29-1 to TRBJ1-1; D is unclear. The CDR3 covers 15 residues. V lost 4 bases and J 0 bases, leaving 15 bases between the germline ends. CDR1 and CDR2 from the germline V gene are SQVTM and ANQGSEA. The CDR3 DNA is TGCAGCGTTGTCGCCAGATCTACCATGAACACTGAAGCTTTCTTT. It codes for CSVVARSTMNTEAFF. Looking up the rest from reference TRBV29-1 and TRBJ1-1 gives the full variable domain: SAVISQKPSRDICQRGTSLTIQCQVDSQVTMMFWYRQQPGQSLTLIATANQGSEATYESGFVIDKFPISRPNLTFSTLTVSNMSPEDSSIYLCSVVARSTMNTEAFFGQGTRLTVV.

V and J are TRBV20-1 and TRBJ2-2; perhaps TRBD1 as D (5 bases). The CDR3 loop spans 15 amino acids. V was shortened by 1 base and J by 1 base, with 10 bases between the two germline ends. Germline V gene lookup returns CDR1 DFQATT and CDR2 SNEGSKA (reference sequence). Written as DNA, the CDR3 is TGCAGTGCTAGAGTTTTGGACATGAACACCGGGGAGCTGTTTTTT. Protein sequence: CSARVLDMNTGELFF.

This sequence joins TRBV21-1 and TRBJ2-1. TRBV21-1 has pseudogene status. This CDR3 comprises 15 residues. Written as DNA, the CDR3 is TGTGCCAGCAGCAAAGTTACGACTCACTACAATGAGCAGTTCTTC. As protein: CASSKVTTHYNEQFF.

This clonotype was counted between two and nine times. The chain is built from TRBV7-8 and TRBJ1-6; D ambiguous. V gave up 3 bases and J gave up 10 bases, with 13 bases separating them. The CDR3 consists of 14 residues. The V gene's germline CDR1 is SGHVS and CDR2 FQNEAQ. CDR3 sequence reads: CASSLSHVDSPLHF. The CDR3 bases are TGTGCCAGCAGCTTGAGCCACGTGGACTCACCCCTCCACTTT.

This clonotype has just a few counts. This sequence joins TRBV20-1 and TRBJ1-5; weak D call: TRBD1 (5 bases). The germline V and J ends were trimmed by 6 bases and 0 bases, with 15 bases remaining between them. Germline CDR1 DFQATT, CDR2 SNEGSKA (reference sequence). The CDR3 sequence is 15 residues long. CDR3 loop: CSARGAGYSNQPQHF. The CDR3 DNA sequence: TGCAGTGCCCGAGGGGCAGGATATAGCAATCAGCCCCAGCATTTT.

The chain combines TRBV7-2 with TRBJ1-2; a weak D match, TRBD1 (5 bases). The V end lost 1 base, the J end lost 2 bases, and 11 bases lay between the germline ends. CDR1 is SGHTA, CDR2 FQGNSA, per germline. The CDR3 has 15 amino acids. CDR3 amino acids: CASSLGPGRNYGYTF. In DNA form, the CDR3 reads TGTGCCAGCAGCTTAGGTCCGGGACGAAACTATGGCTACACCTTC.

The rearrangement joins TRBV3-1 to TRBJ2-1; D is undetermined. Germline CDR1 and CDR2: LGHDT and YNNKEL (reference sequence). The V and J ends lost 2 bases and 7 bases respectively, with 12 bases between them. The CDR3 length is 14 residues. Here the CDR3 DNA reads TGTGCCAGCAGCCAATGGGATTGGGGTAATGAGCAGTTCTTC. Its protein product is CASSQWDWGNEQFF.

In regard to this clonotype: A single base separates this from a much larger clone, so it may be a read error. J is TRBJ2-4 and V is TRBV7-9; D may be TRBD1 (6 bases). Per the germline V gene, CDR1 is SEHNR and CDR2 is FQNEAQ (reference sequence). The CDR3 covers 18 residues. Trimming left V 1 base short and J 6 bases short, with 22 bases between. The CDR3 DNA reads as TGTGCCAGCAGCTTAGAGGGGCTGGGGGCCGGACGGGGAAACATTCAGTACTTC. Amino acids: CASSLEGLGAGRGNIQYF.

This clonotype showed up many times. The V call is TRBV2, the J call TRBJ2-5, with TRBD2 matching 7 bases. Per germline, CDR1 SNHLY and CDR2 FYNNEI. The CDR3 spans 13 residues. Trimming took 6 bases from V and 7 from J; bases not matched to a gene: 8. CDR3 coding DNA: TGTGCCAGCAGCGGACTAGTGGCGGGGACCCAGTACTTC. Amino acid sequence: CASSGLVAGTQYF.

This clonotype was detected ten times or more. The chain uses TRBV4-3 and TRBJ1-2; unclear D gene. V lost 0 bases to trimming and J lost 4 bases, with 12 bases between them. CDR1 is LGHNA and CDR2 is YSLEER in the germline V gene. This CDR3 contains 15 residues. The CDR3 region is CASSQELLSGYGYTF. In nucleotides, the CDR3 is TGCGCCAGCAGCCAAGAATTGTTATCGGGCTATGGCTACACCTTC.

This clonotype was detected only a few times. The gene calls are TRBV27 and TRBJ2-5; tentative D call: TRBD1 (5 bases). Per the germline V gene, CDR1 is MNHEY and CDR2 is SMNVEV (reference sequence). The CDR3 loop spans 11 amino acids. Trimming took off 8 bases at V and 12 bases at J, with 16 bases between the two ends. The CDR3 coding sequence is TGTGCCAGCGGAAGGGGTGGGGCTGAGTACTTC. Protein: CASGRGGAEYF.

This clonotype occurred a few times. The genes are TRBV2 and TRBJ1-5; no clear D. The CDR3 is 13 residues long. V was pared by 7 bases and J by 1 base, with 8 bases between. Germline loops: CDR1 SNHLY, CDR2 FYNNEI. The CDR3 coding sequence is TGTGCCAGCAACTTTCAAAGCAATCAGCCCCAGCATTTT. Protein product: CASNFQSNQPQHF.

Comment on this clonotype: Mismatch with germline at one junction end may stem from a read error. V usage is TRBV28 and J usage is TRBJ2-7, with 9 bases fitting TRBD1. The CDR3 consists of 13 residues. Germline V gene lookup returns CDR1 MDHEN and CDR2 SYDVKM. CDR3 in amino acids: CASRGQGRYGQYF. In nucleotides, the CDR3 is TGTGCCAGCAGGGGACAGGGCCGCTACGGGCAGTACTTC.

This chain uses TRBV7-2 with TRBJ1-4; D is ambiguous. This CDR3 has 16 amino acids. Germline CDR1 SGHTA, CDR2 FQGNSA. V was shortened by 1 base and J by 1 base, with 10 bases between the two germline ends. The CDR3 loop is CASSLGGTVTNEKLFF. As DNA, the CDR3 is TGTGCCAGCAGCTTAGGGGGAACGGTAACTAATGAAAAACTGTTTTTT.

This chain uses TRBV19 with TRBJ2-3; D might be TRBD1 (5 bases). Germline V lookup: CDR1 LNHDA, CDR2 SQIVND (reference sequence). V was shortened by 7 bases and J by 3 bases, with 17 bases between the two germline ends. The CDR3 extends over 15 amino acids. Here the CDR3 DNA reads TGTGCCAGTACAGATCAGGGTGTCAGGACAGATACGCAGTATTTT. Its protein is CASTDQGVRTDTQYF.

V and J are TRBV28 and TRBJ1-6, with D possibly matching TRBD1 (6 bases). V was cut by 5 bases and J by 8 bases, with 13 bases left in between. CDR1 and CDR2 from the germline V gene are MDHEN and SYDVKM. CDR3 length equals 14 residues. CDR3 coding DNA: TGTGCCAGCAGTCCTAGACAGGACCATTCACCCCTCCACTTT. Translating it yields CASSPRQDHSPLHF.

Details on this clonotype: A read error may explain this, as a much larger clone is one base away. The chain carries TRBV29-1 and TRBJ1-1; D unresolved. CDR3 length: 14 residues. Trimming shortened V by 2 bases and J by 4 bases, and 14 bases separated the two germline ends. CDR1 SQVTM and CDR2 ANQGSEA come from the germline V gene. The CDR3 region is CSVEKQTMSTEAFF. CDR3 nucleotide sequence: TGCAGCGTTGAAAAACAGACGATGAGCACTGAAGCTTTCTTT.

This clonotype was found a few times. The genes are TRBV6-1 and TRBJ1-5, with unresolved D. CDR1 and CDR2 from the germline V gene are MNHNS and SASEGT. The CDR3 extends over 13 amino acids. V was clipped by 5 bases and J by 4 bases, with 9 bases between them. CDR3 in DNA: TGTGCCAGCAGTTCAGACAAAAATCAGCCCCAGCATTTT. Translation gives CASSSDKNQPQHF.

V gene TRBV6-5 combines with J gene TRBJ1-1, with D possibly matching TRBD1 (6 bases). CDR1 is MNHEY and CDR2 is SVGAGI in the germline V gene. The CDR3 has 12 amino acids. The V end lost 2 bases, the J end lost 9 bases, and 10 bases lay between the germline ends. CDR3 loop: CASSYKGGQAFF. In DNA form, the CDR3 reads TGTGCCAGCAGTTACAAGGGGGGCCAAGCTTTCTTT.